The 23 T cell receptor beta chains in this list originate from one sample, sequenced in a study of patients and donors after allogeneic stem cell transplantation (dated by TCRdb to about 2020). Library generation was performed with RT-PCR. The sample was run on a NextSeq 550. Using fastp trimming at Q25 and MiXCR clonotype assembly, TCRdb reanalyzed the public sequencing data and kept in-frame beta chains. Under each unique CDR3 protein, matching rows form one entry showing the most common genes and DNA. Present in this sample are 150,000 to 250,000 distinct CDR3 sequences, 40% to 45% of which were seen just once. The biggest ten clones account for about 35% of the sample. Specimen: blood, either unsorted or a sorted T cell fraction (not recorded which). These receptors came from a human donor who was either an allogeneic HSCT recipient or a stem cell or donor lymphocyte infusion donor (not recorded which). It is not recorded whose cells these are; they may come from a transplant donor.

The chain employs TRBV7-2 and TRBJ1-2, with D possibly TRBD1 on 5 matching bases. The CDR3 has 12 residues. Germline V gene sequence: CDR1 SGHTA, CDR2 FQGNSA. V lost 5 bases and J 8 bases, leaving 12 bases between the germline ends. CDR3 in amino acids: CASSLGRGGYTF. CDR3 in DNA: TGTGCCAGCAGCCTCGGGAGGGGCGGCTACACCTTC.

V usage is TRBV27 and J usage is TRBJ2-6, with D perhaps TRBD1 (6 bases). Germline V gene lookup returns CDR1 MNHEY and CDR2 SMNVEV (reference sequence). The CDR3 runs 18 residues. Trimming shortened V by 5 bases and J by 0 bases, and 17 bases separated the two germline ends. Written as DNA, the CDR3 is TGTGCCAGCAGTCACAGGGTCAATGACGGCTCTGGGGCCAACGTCCTGACTTTC. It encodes CASSHRVNDGSGANVLTF.

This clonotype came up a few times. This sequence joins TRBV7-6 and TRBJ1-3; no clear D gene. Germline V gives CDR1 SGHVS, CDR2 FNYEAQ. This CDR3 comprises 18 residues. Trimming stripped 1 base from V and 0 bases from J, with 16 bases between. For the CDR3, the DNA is TGTGCCAGCAGCTTAGGTGTGGCAGGTTGGTCCTCTGGAAACACCATATATTTT. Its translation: CASSLGVAGWSSGNTIYF. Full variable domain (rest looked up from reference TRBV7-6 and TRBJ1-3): GAGVSQSPRYKVTKRGQDVALRCDPISGHVSLYWYRQALGQGPEFLTYFNYEAQQDKSGLPNDRFSAERPEGSISTLTIQRTEQRDSAMYRCASSLGVAGWSSGNTIYFGEGSWLTVV.

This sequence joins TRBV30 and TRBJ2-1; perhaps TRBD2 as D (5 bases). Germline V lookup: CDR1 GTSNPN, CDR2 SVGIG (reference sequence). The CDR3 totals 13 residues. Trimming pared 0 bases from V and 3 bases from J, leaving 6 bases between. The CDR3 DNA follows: TGTGCCTGGAGTGTCCGGGGCTACAATGAGCAGTTCTTC. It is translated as CAWSVRGYNEQFF.

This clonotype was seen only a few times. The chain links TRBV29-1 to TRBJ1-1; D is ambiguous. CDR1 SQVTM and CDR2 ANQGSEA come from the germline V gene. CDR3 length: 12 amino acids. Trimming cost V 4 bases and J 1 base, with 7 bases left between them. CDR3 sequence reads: CSVVSQNTEAFF. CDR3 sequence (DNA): TGCAGCGTTGTAAGTCAGAACACTGAAGCTTTCTTT.

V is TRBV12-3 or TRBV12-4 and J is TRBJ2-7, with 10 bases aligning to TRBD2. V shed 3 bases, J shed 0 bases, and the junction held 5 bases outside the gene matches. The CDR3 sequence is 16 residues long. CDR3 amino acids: CASSFSLAGDSYEQYF. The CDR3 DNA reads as TGTGCCAGCAGTTTTTCGCTAGCGGGAGACTCCTACGAGCAGTACTTC.

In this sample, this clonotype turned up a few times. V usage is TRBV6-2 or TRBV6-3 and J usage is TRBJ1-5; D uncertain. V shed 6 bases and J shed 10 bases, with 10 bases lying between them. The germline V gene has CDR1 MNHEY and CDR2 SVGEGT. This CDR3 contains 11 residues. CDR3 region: CASRSVPPQHF. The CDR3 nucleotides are TGTGCCAGCAGGTCTGTCCCCCCCCAGCATTTT.

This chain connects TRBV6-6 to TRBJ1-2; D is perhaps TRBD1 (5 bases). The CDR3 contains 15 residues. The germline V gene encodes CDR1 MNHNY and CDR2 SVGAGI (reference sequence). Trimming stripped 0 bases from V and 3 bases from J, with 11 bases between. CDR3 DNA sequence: TGTGCCAGCAGTTACTCCCCAGGGTGGGACTATGGCTACACCTTC. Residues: CASSYSPGWDYGYTF.

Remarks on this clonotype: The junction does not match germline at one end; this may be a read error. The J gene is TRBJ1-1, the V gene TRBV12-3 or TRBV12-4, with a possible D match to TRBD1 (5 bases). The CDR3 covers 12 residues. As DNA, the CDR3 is TGTGCCAGCAGTTTAATCCGGGACCTGGTGGGCTTT. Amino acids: CASSLIRDLVGF.

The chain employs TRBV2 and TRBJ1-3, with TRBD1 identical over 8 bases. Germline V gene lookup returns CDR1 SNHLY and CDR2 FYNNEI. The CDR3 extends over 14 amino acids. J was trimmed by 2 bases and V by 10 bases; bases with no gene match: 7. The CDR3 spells CAIRTGQPGNTIYF. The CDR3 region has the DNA TGTGCCATCAGGACAGGGCAACCTGGAAACACCATATATTTT. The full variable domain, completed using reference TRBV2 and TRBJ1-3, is EPEVTQTPSHQVTQMGQEVILRCVPISNHLYFYWYRQILGQKVEFLVSFYNNEISEKSEIFDDQFSVERPDGSNFTLKIRSTKLEDSAMYFCAIRTGQPGNTIYFGEGSWLTVV.

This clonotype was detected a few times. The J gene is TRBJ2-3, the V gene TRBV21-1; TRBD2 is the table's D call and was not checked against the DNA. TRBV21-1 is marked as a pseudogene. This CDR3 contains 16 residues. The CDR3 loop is CASSLGLAGEPDTQYF. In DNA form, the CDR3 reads TGTGCCAGCAGCTTGGGACTAGCGGGAGAACCAGATACGCAGTATTTT.

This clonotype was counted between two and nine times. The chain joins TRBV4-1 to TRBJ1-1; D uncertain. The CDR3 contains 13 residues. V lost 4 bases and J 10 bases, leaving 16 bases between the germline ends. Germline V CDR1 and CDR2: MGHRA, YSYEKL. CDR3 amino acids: CASSRPWGGRAFF. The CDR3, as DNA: TGCGCCAGCAGCCGCCCTTGGGGAGGACGAGCTTTCTTT.

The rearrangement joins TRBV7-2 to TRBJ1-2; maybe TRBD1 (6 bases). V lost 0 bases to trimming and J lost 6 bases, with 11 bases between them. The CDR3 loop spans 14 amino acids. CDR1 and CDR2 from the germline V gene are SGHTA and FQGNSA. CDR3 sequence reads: CASSLALSGDGYTF. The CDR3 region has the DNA TGTGCCAGCAGCTTAGCGCTTTCAGGGGATGGCTACACCTTC.

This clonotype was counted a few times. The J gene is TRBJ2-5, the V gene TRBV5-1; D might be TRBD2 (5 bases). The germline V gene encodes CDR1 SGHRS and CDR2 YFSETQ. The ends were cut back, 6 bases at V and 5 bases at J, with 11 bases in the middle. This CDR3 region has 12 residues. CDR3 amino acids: CASTPGSETQYF. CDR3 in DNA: TGCGCCAGCACCCCGGGGTCTGAGACCCAGTACTTC.

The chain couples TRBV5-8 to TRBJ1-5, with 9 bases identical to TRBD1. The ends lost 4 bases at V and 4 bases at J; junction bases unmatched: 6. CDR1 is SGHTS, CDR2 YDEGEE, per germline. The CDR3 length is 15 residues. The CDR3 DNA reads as TGTGCCAGCAGCACCCTCGGGACAGGGAATCAGCCCCAGCATTTT. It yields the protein CASSTLGTGNQPQHF.

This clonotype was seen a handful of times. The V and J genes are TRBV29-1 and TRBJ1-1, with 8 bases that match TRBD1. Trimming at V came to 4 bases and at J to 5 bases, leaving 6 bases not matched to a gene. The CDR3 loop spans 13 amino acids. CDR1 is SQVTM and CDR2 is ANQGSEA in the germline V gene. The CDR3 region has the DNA TGCAGCGTTGGACGGACAGGGTGGACTGAAGCTTTCTTT. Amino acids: CSVGRTGWTEAFF.

CDR3 protein: CASSLRTDLNEKLFF. Written as DNA, the CDR3 is TGTGCCAGCAGTTTACGGACAGATCTTAATGAAAAACTGTTTTTT. This chain uses TRBV27 with TRBJ1-4; a weak D match, TRBD1 (6 bases). Trimming took off 2 bases at V and 4 bases at J, with 11 bases between the two ends. The germline gives CDR1 MNHEY, CDR2 SMNVEV (reference sequence). The CDR3 has 15 amino acids.

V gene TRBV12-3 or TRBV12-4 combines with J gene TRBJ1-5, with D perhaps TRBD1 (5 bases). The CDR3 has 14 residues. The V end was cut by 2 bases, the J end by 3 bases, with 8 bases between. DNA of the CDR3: TGTGCCAGCAGTTTAAGGACAAACAATCAGCCCCAGCATTTT. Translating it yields CASSLRTNNQPQHF.

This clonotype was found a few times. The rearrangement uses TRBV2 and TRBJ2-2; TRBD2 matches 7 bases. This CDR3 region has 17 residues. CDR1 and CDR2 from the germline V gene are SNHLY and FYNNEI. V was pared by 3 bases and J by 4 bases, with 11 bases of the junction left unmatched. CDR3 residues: CASSDISRERVTGELFF. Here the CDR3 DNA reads TGTGCCAGCAGTGATATCTCGCGGGAGCGGGTCACCGGGGAGCTGTTTTTT. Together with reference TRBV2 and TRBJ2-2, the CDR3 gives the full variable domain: EPEVTQTPSHQVTQMGQEVILRCVPISNHLYFYWYRQILGQKVEFLVSFYNNEISEKSEIFDDQFSVERPDGSNFTLKIRSTKLEDSAMYFCASSDISRERVTGELFFGEGSRLTVL.

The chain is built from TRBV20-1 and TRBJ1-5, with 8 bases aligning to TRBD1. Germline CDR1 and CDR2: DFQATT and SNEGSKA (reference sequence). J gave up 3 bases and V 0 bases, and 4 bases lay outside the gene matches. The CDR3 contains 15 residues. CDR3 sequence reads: CSARDRTGINQPQHF. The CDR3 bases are TGCAGTGCTAGAGATCGGACAGGGATCAATCAGCCCCAGCATTTT.

The CDR3 nucleotides read TGTGCCAGCAGCACGGCGGGGTCAACTAATGAAAAACTGTTTTTT. This gives the protein CASSTAGSTNEKLFF. This chain uses TRBV3-1 with TRBJ1-4; D ambiguous. The CDR3 has 15 residues. V dropped 5 bases and J dropped 0 bases, with 10 bases sitting between them. Germline V gene sequence: CDR1 LGHDT, CDR2 YNNKEL (reference sequence).

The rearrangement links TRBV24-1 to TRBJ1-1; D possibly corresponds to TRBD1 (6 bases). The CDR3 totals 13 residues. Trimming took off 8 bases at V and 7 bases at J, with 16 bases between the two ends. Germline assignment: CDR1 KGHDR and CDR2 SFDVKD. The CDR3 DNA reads TGTGCCACCATAAGAACGGGACATGGTGAAGCTTTCTTT. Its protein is CATIRTGHGEAFF.

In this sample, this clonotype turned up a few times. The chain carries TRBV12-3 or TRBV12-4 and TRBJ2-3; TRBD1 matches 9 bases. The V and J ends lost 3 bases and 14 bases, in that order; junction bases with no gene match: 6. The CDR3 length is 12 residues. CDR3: CASSFRQGGMYF. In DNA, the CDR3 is TGTGCCAGCAGTTTTCGACAGGGGGGGATGTATTTT.